This record covers a single T cell receptor beta chain. No antigen is known for it. Qualities for individual bases were not recorded, and no much larger clone is one base off. The donors were about 40 Caucasian individuals from Russia, aged roughly 6 to 100 years, who were systemically healthy. About 9.6 milliliters of peripheral blood were collected from each donor into EDTA-treated Vacutainer tubes. Ficoll-Paque density-gradient centrifugation was used to isolate PBMCs, with at least 7 million per sample. Total RNA was extracted from PBMCs with Trizol reagent, with at least 6 micrograms obtained per sample. The percentages of naive CD45RAhigh/CD27high T cells were determined by flow cytometry on a PBMC aliquot from every donor. Receptor libraries were prepared by 5' RACE. The sequencer was an Illumina HiSeq 2500. The second PCR ran for roughly 7 to 11 cycles and used a J-beta primer mix along with a sample-barcoded 5' primer. A template-switch 5' adaptor carrying 12 random nucleotides introduced a unique molecular identifier onto each TCR beta cDNA molecule. Each sample yielded at least 2.5 million CDR3-containing paired-end reads. First-strand cDNA synthesis was performed from all RNA using the Mint cDNA synthesis kit, with priming by a TRBC-specific oligonucleotide. All cDNA was treated with uracil-DNA glycosylase and then went through a first 18-cycle PCR with the universal primers M1SS and BC2_uni_R. On the study's bioinformatics: Normalization of each sample was performed by random selection of 1 million high-quality reads, each carrying a distinct molecular identifier. Instead of being binned into consensus sequences, reads that shared molecular identifiers were thrown out. CDR3 identification, clonotype clustering and error correction used MiTCR with a Q25 quality threshold and the strictest error-elimination algorithm. A nonparametric unseen species model with Euler transformation was used to estimate a lower bound on total TCR beta diversity. Through fastp at Q25 and MiXCR, TCRdb rebuilt clones from the public reads, retaining in-frame beta chains. A single entry per CDR3 protein holds the most common genes and DNA from its merged rows. The V and J calls reflect TCRdb's pipeline rather than the authors' work. Here the sample has some 1,000,000 distinct CDR3 sequences; under 30% occur a single time. In total, the top ten clones hold 0.65% to 0.75% of the sample.

This sample was taken from a study of blood T cells in healthy people across ages (dated by TCRdb to the mid-2010s). For context, the study as a whole: Template switching captured roughly one uniquely barcoded TCR beta cDNA molecule per two T cells in model experiments. Two additional independent replicas of 1 million unique cDNA reads from the same blood draw were analyzed for two donors (one aged 18 to 29 and one aged 80 or older). Age-related changes in TCR beta repertoire diversity were measured in the study by deep sequencing normalized with unique cDNA molecular identifiers. The donors were divided into four age groups: young (average approximately 15 years), middle-aged (approximately 42), aged (around 59) and long-lived (roughly 86).

The paper as a whole reports these results and caveats: As age increased, observed TCR beta diversity per million T cells dropped in a roughly linear way, and a significant reduction was already evident by age around 41. Observed TCR beta diversity correlated strongly with the percentage of naive T cells measured by flow cytometry. Because profiling used bulk unsorted PBMCs, naive and antigen-experienced compartments could not be compared conclusively. Donor CMV infection status was unknown, potentially confounding age-related changes in expanded clonotypes. Total diversity estimates from one million sequenced T cells were considered lower bounds and underestimates. Compared with the aged group, more naive CD4+ T cells, fewer expanded clones and increased TCR diversity were shown by the long-lived group, suggesting age selection.

These data were likewise used in another study, on T cells of mothers and their children. Looking at the second paper: Nine systemically healthy Caucasian individuals, comprising three mothers and their six children, were included as donors. cDNA synthesis consumed the entire amount of extracted RNA, loaded at around 1.5 ug RNA in each 15 ul reaction. In the second PCR, the M1S primer introduced both the sample barcodes and 2-4 random nucleotides. More than 9 million TCR beta CDR3 reads were obtained from each mother, and about 3 million reads were obtained from each child. Thymic selection similarly shapes TCR recombination output in related and unrelated pairs, with minor effect from inherited differences. Normalized repertoire overlap in related mother-child pairs was always slightly higher than in unrelated mother-child pairs, but the difference was never significant. No persistent microchimeric T cell clones were detected, at a sensitivity of roughly 100 clones per million clonotypes. To look for features that set related mother-child pairs apart from unrelated individuals, the researchers ran deep NGS to compare the TCR beta repertoires of mothers and children. The mean age was around 40 +/- 4 years for the mothers and around 10 +/- 4 years for the children. Libraries were sequenced on Illumina HiSeq 2000 with 100+100 nt paired-end reads after adapter ligation with NEBNext reagents. Mother and child libraries were prepared a month apart and sequenced in separate runs to prevent cross-contamination. Each donor had between roughly 500,000 and 2,200,000 distinct TCR beta clonotypes identified. Naive TCR beta clonotypes were estimated from low-frequency clonotypes matched to each donor's FACS-determined naive share, without sorting.

The TCR originated in a girl aged 2 to 9 in good health. The sequenced sample was blood.

In nucleotide form, the sequence is TGCAGTGCTAGGGTTCCGGGGGGCTATGGCTACACCTTC. This sequence encodes CSARVPGGYGYTF. The chain joins TRBV20-1 to TRBJ1-2, with a tentative D gene TRBD1 over 5 matching bases. The CDR3 runs 13 residues from the cysteine to the phenylalanine. CDR3 DNA only is kept here, 39 bases in frame from base 1. The germline ends are 12 bases apart after V is trimmed by 3 bases and J by 4 bases. Looking up the germline V gene (reference sequence) yields CDR1 DFQATT and CDR2 SNEGSKA.